This T cell receptor beta chain was sequenced in a study of blood T cell repertoires in COVID-19. Study processing details: Estimation of nucleated cell counts relied on the amplification of reference gene primers. Only in-frame clones appear in the TCRdb table, and some are missing; sequencing was by immunoSEQ multiplex PCR. V and J calls and clone size are copied from that table; D and trimming were computed from the DNA. The sample has nearly 350,000 clones, around 83% seen once. Germline CDR1 and CDR2: SGHVS and FQNEAQ. CDR3 size: 16 residues. The trim removed 4 bases at V and 1 base at J, leaving 6 bases unmatched. A few counts support this clone.

The clonotype comes from a man under 40 with active or convalescent COVID-19. The genes are TRBV7-8 and TRBJ1-1, with 10 bases identical to TRBD1. Sequencing input: peripheral blood. The CDR3 bases are TGTGCCAGCAGCTCCCGGGACAGGGGATCGAACACTGAAGCTTTCTTT. Residues: CASSSRDRGSNTEAFF.